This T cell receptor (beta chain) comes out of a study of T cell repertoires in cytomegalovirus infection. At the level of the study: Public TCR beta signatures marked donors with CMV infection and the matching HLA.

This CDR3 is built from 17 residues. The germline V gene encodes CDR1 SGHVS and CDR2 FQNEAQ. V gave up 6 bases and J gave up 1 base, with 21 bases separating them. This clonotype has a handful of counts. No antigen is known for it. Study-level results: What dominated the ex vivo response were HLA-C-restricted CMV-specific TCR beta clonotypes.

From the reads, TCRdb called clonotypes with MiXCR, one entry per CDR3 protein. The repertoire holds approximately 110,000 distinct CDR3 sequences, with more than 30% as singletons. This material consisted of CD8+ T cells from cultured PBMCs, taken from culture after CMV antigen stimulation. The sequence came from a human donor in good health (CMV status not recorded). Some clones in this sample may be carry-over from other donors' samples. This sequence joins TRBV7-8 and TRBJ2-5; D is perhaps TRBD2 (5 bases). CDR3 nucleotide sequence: TGTGCCAGCAGTCTAGAGGGCCCTTACACGTCCCAAGAGACCCAGTACTTC. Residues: CASSLEGPYTSQETQYF.